The 24 T cell receptor beta chains listed next were all sequenced from one sample in a study of blood T cell repertoires in COVID-19. Clones were sequenced by immunoSEQ multiplex PCR, and TCRdb holds only the in-frame ones, with some missing. The sample contains about 15,000 clones, 87% of which appear only once. The sample was peripheral blood. The receptors originated from a human donor with active COVID-19. The donor label of this sample is uncertain.

The CDR3 here is CSVEEGARGLKFF. The CDR3 nucleotides are TGCAGCGTTGAAGAGGGAGCCAGGGGTCTCAAGTTCTTC. V usage is TRBV29-1 and J usage is TRBJ2-1; D is perhaps TRBD1 (6 bases). The CDR3 has 13 residues. In germline, CDR1 is SQVTM, CDR2 ANQGSEA. V dropped 0 bases and J dropped 14 bases, with 17 bases sitting between them.

This sequence joins TRBV2 and TRBJ2-1; D is perhaps TRBD2 (6 bases). The ends were cut back, 6 bases at V and 4 bases at J, with 16 bases in the middle. CDR3 size: 15 residues. The germline gives CDR1 SNHLY, CDR2 FYNNEI. For the CDR3, the DNA is TGTGCCAGCAGGTCCTTTGGGGAGGAGTACAATGAGCAGTTCTTC. Translation: CASRSFGEEYNEQFF.

The V and J genes are TRBV10-1 and TRBJ2-3; D remains ambiguous. The CDR3 sequence is 15 residues long. The V gene lost 5 bases and the J gene lost 5 bases, with 17 bases spanning the gap. The V gene's germline CDR1 is WNHNN and CDR2 SYGVQD (reference sequence). The CDR3 nucleotides read TGCGCCAGCAGTAAAGACTGGGTGAGTGGAGATACGCAGTATTTT. Its translation: CASSKDWVSGDTQYF.

This chain connects TRBV2 to TRBJ1-3; weak D call: TRBD1 (6 bases). V was trimmed by 7 bases and J by 1 base, leaving 11 bases between them. The CDR3 is 14 residues long. The germline CDR1 and CDR2 sequences are SNHLY and FYNNEI. CDR3 DNA sequence: TGTGCCAGCACAGGTACAGGGTCTGGAAACACCATATATTTT. It is translated as CASTGTGSGNTIYF.

The V call is TRBV27, the J call TRBJ2-2; D remains ambiguous. The germline V gene encodes CDR1 MNHEY and CDR2 SMNVEV (reference sequence). V was cut by 3 bases and J by 4 bases, with 9 bases left in between. The CDR3 runs 14 residues. The chain's CDR3 is CASSFSPITGELFF. For the CDR3, the DNA is TGTGCCAGCAGTTTTAGTCCCATCACCGGGGAGCTGTTTTTT.

By its share, this clone is large. The chain is built from TRBV4-1 and TRBJ1-2; D may be TRBD1 (6 bases). Germline lookup yields CDR1 MGHRA and CDR2 YSYEKL. The CDR3 has 19 amino acids. The V and J ends lost 0 bases and 8 bases respectively, with 28 bases between them. The CDR3 coding sequence is TGCGCCAGCAGCCAAGATACGACTTGGGGAGTTCAGGGGAAAGGAGGCTACACCTTC. Translating gives CASSQDTTWGVQGKGGYTF.

The gene calls are TRBV5-1 and TRBJ2-7, with D unresolved. The CDR3 spans 13 residues. The germline V gene has CDR1 SGHRS and CDR2 YFSETQ. V was shortened by 0 bases and J by 5 bases, with 9 bases between the two germline ends. CDR3 DNA: TGCGCCAGCAGCTTGGACAGTACCAACGAGCAGTACTTC. It encodes CASSLDSTNEQYF.

This clone was counted once. This chain joins TRBV5-1 and TRBJ2-3; 12 nucleotides line up with TRBD2. J lost 5 bases, V lost 4 bases, and 11 bases had no gene match. CDR1 is SGHRS and CDR2 is YFSETQ in the germline V gene. This CDR3 has 17 amino acids. CDR3 residues: CASSGGLAGSPQDTQYF. The DNA for the CDR3 is TGCGCCAGCAGCGGAGGACTAGCGGGGTCCCCACAAGATACGCAGTATTTT. Combining the CDR3 with reference TRBV5-1 and TRBJ2-3 gives the whole variable domain KAGVTQTPRYLIKTRGQQVTLSCSPISGHRSVSWYQQTPGQGLQFLFEYFSETQRNKGNFPGRFSGRQFSNSRSEMNVSTLELGDSALYLCASSGGLAGSPQDTQYFGPGTRLTVL.

V gene TRBV5-6 combines with J gene TRBJ2-7; a weak D match, TRBD1 (6 bases). Trimming cost V 4 bases and J 1 base, with 9 bases left between them. The CDR3 runs 13 residues. Germline V gene lookup returns CDR1 SGHDT and CDR2 YYEEEE. The CDR3 loop is CASSRGQSYEQYF. In DNA, the CDR3 is TGTGCCAGCAGCCGTGGACAGTCCTACGAGCAGTACTTC.

The chain uses TRBV7-3 and TRBJ2-1; TRBD1 agrees at 7 bases. V lost 4 bases and J lost 14; bases outside the gene matches: 8. This CDR3 spans 12 amino acids. The germline V gene encodes CDR1 SGHTA and CDR2 FQGTGA. As DNA, the CDR3 is TGTGCCAGCAGCTCCCCGACAGGGTCTAAGTTCTTC. Translation: CASSSPTGSKFF.

V and J are TRBV7-9 and TRBJ2-5; 10 nucleotides match TRBD2. Germline loops: CDR1 SEHNR, CDR2 FQNEAQ (reference sequence). The CDR3 runs to 15 residues. J lost 5 bases, V lost 0 bases, and 3 bases had no gene match. The CDR3 coding sequence is TGTGCCAGCAGCTTAGCTAGCGGGGGGCCGGAGACCCAGTACTTC. Translation gives CASSLASGGPETQYF.

The chain employs TRBV7-9 and TRBJ2-7; D not resolved. Trimming took 5 bases from V and 4 from J, leaving 6 bases between them. Germline V CDR1 and CDR2: SEHNR, FQNEAQ (reference sequence). The CDR3 covers 11 residues. CDR3 coding DNA: TGTGCCAGCAGCAATATTTACGAGCAGTACTTC. Its protein is CASSNIYEQYF.

V gene TRBV6-5 combines with J gene TRBJ1-4; TRBD1 aligns across 7 bases. There are 12 residues in the CDR3. J was trimmed by 8 bases and V by 11 bases; bases with no gene match: 8. CDR1 and CDR2 from the germline V gene are MNHEY and SVGAGI. The CDR3 DNA is TGTGCCGTCCGGGACAGTACCGAAAAACTGTTTTTT. Its protein is CAVRDSTEKLFF.

The CDR3 protein is CASSYGQGNYEQYF. The CDR3 DNA is TGTGCCAGCAGTTACGGACAGGGCAACTACGAGCAGTACTTC. The chain joins TRBV6-2 or TRBV6-3 to TRBJ2-7; 8 positions match TRBD1. The germline V gene encodes CDR1 MNHEY and CDR2 SVGEGT. J was trimmed by 3 bases and V by 2 bases; bases with no gene match: 3. This CDR3 comprises 14 residues.

This clone has just one count. This chain links TRBV19 with TRBJ1-3; D not resolved. Germline lookup yields CDR1 LNHDA and CDR2 SQIVND (reference sequence). Trimming cost V 7 bases and J 0 bases, with 4 bases left between them. The CDR3 is 12 residues long. This chain's CDR3 is CASTSSGNTIYF. The CDR3 DNA reads as TGTGCCAGTACCTCCTCTGGAAACACCATATATTTT.

V gene TRBV10-2 combines with J gene TRBJ2-3, with D perhaps TRBD1 (5 bases). There are 14 residues in the CDR3. V was trimmed by 3 bases and J by 3 bases, leaving 10 bases between them. The germline V gene has CDR1 WSHSY and CDR2 SAAADI. The CDR3, as DNA: TGCGCCAGCAGTGAACCAGGGAAAACAGATACGCAGTATTTT. The encoded protein is CASSEPGKTDTQYF.

The chain links TRBV7-2 to TRBJ2-1; 8 nucleotides match TRBD2. V lost 10 bases and J lost 9; bases outside the gene matches: 11. In germline, CDR1 is SGHTA, CDR2 FQGNSA. The CDR3 loop spans 13 amino acids. DNA of the CDR3: TGTGCCACTCGACCCAGCGGGAGTTTTGAGCAGTTCTTC. Translation gives CATRPSGSFEQFF.

This chain uses TRBV7-3 with TRBJ1-1; D is ambiguous. V lost 5 bases and J 0 bases, leaving 7 bases between the germline ends. Germline-derived CDR1 and CDR2 are SGHTA and FQGTGA. This CDR3 contains 13 residues. The DNA of the CDR3 is TGTGCCAGCAGCCGAGGGTTGAACACTGAAGCTTTCTTT. It translates to CASSRGLNTEAFF.

This clone is medium-sized within its sample. This rearrangement joins TRBV6-5 to TRBJ2-2, with TRBD1 matching 9 bases. Germline lookup yields CDR1 MNHEY and CDR2 SVGAGI. The CDR3 spans 14 residues. V trimming: 6 bases; J trimming: 3 bases; junction bases outside the gene matches: 2. Written as DNA, the CDR3 is TGTGCCAGCAGCGGACAGGGGCACACCGGGGAGCTGTTTTTT. It codes for CASSGQGHTGELFF.

This clone occurred once. This chain joins TRBV3-1 (or the pseudogene TRBV3-2) and TRBJ2-2; 7 nucleotides match TRBD2. Per the germline V gene, CDR1 is LGHDT and CDR2 is YNNKEL (reference sequence). The CDR3 runs to 16 residues. After removal of 3 bases from V and 4 bases from J, the junction contained 8 bases not matched to a gene. CDR3 residues: CASSQQRGGSTGELFF. The DNA of the CDR3 is TGTGCCAGCAGCCAGCAGCGCGGCGGGAGCACCGGGGAGCTGTTTTTT.

The V and J genes are TRBV28 and TRBJ2-7, with D tentatively TRBD2 (7 bases). Per germline, CDR1 MDHEN and CDR2 SYDVKM. The V and J ends lost 6 bases and 5 bases respectively, with 23 bases between them. CDR3 length: 16 residues. The CDR3: CASSPSGGAFFHEQYF. The CDR3, as DNA: TGTGCCAGCAGCCCCTCGGGGGGCGCTTTCTTCCACGAGCAGTACTTC.

In its sample, this clone was seen a few times. This chain uses TRBV5-1 with TRBJ1-1; D gene ambiguous. V was pared by 4 bases and J by 3 bases, with 10 bases between. This CDR3 has 13 residues. CDR1 and CDR2 from the germline V gene are SGHRS and YFSETQ. The CDR3 sequence is CASSLKLDTEAFF. The CDR3 bases are TGCGCCAGCAGCCTGAAGCTGGACACTGAAGCTTTCTTT.

The rearrangement uses TRBV10-3 and TRBJ1-6; 10 bases are shared with TRBD1. The length of the CDR3 is 17 residues. Germline V gives CDR1 ENHRY, CDR2 SYGVKD. V lost 3 bases to trimming and J lost 13 bases; unmatched junction nucleotides: 15. The CDR3 bases are TGTGCCATCAGTGATACCGGGACAGGGGCCGGGGATGTCCCCCTCCACTTT. Residues: CAISDTGTGAGDVPLHF.

The chain links TRBV9 to TRBJ2-1; 8 bases line up with TRBD1. CDR1 is SGDLS and CDR2 is YYNGEE in the germline V gene. V lost 3 bases and J lost 0; bases outside the gene matches: 5. This CDR3 has 16 amino acids. The chain's CDR3 is CASSATGGSSYNEQFF. The CDR3 coding sequence is TGTGCCAGCAGCGCTACAGGGGGAAGCTCCTACAATGAGCAGTTCTTC.